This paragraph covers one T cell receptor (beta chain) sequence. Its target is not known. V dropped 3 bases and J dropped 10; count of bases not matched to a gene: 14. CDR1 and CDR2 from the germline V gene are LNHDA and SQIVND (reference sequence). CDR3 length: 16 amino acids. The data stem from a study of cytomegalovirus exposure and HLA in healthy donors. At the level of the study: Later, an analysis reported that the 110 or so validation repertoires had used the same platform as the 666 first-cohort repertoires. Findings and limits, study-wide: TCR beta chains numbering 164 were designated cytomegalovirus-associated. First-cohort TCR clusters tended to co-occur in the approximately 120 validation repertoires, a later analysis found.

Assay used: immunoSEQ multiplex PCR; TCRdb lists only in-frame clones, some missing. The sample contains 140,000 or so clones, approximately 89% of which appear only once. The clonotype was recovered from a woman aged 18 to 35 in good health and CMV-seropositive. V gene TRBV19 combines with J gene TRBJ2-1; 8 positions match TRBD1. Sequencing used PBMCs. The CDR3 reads CASSIGGQGPWGEQFF. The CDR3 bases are TGTGCCAGTAGTATTGGTGGACAGGGACCCTGGGGGGAGCAGTTCTTC.